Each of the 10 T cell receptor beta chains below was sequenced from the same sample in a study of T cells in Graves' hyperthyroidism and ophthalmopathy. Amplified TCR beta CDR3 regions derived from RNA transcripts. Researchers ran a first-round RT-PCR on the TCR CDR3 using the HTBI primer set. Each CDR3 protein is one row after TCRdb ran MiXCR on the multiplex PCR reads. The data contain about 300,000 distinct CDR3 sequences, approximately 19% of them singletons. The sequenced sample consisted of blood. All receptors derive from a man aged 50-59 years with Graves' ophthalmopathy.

CDR3 region: CSVGGLAGGLGQFF. CDR3 DNA: TGCAGCGTTGGGGGACTAGCGGGAGGGCTAGGGCAGTTCTTC. This chain joins TRBV29-1 and TRBJ2-1, with TRBD2 identical over 16 bases. From germline, CDR1 is SQVTM and CDR2 ANQGSEA. CDR3 size: 14 residues. With V trimmed by 4 bases and J by 12 bases, 6 bases remained unmatched.

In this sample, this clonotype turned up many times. CDR3 loop: CASSPPGQRLNTEAFF. CDR3 in DNA: TGCGCCAGCAGCCCCCCGGGACAGCGTTTGAACACTGAAGCTTTCTTT. This chain joins TRBV5-1 and TRBJ1-1; 7 bases agree with TRBD1. CDR1 and CDR2 from the germline V gene are SGHRS and YFSETQ. Unmatched junction bases numbered 9, after V lost 4 bases and J lost 0 bases. This CDR3 has 16 amino acids.

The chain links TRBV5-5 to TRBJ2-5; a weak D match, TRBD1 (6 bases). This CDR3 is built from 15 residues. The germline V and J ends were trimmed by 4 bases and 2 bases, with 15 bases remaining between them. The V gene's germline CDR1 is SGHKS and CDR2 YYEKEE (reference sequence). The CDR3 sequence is CASSPYRQEQETQYF. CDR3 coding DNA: TGTGCCAGCAGCCCGTATCGACAGGAACAAGAGACCCAGTACTTC.

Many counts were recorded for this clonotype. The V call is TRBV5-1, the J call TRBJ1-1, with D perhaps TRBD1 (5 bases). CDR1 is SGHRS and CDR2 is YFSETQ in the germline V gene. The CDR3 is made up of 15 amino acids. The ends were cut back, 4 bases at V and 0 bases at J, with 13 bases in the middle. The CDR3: CASSPDRIMNTEAFF. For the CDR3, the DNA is TGCGCCAGCAGCCCCGACAGAATCATGAACACTGAAGCTTTCTTT. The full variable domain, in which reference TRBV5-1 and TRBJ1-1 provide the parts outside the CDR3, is KAGVTQTPRYLIKTRGQQVTLSCSPISGHRSVSWYQQTPGQGLQFLFEYFSETQRNKGNFPGRFSGRQFSNSRSEMNVSTLELGDSALYLCASSPDRIMNTEAFFGQGTRLTVV.

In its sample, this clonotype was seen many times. The CDR3: CGGDALLGGYTF. The CDR3 DNA reads as TGCGGCGGGGACGCTCTGCTGGGGGGCTACACCTTC. The chain combines TRBV20-1 with TRBJ1-2; D perhaps matches TRBD1 (5 bases). The CDR3 sequence is 12 residues long. Germline V gene sequence: CDR1 DFQATT, CDR2 SNEGSKA (reference sequence).

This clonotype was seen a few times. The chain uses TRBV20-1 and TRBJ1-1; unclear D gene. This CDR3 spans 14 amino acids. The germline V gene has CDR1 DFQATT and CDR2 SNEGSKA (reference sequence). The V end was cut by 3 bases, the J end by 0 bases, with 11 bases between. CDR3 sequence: CSASWEGMNTEAFF. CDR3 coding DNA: TGCAGTGCTAGTTGGGAAGGTATGAACACTGAAGCTTTCTTT.

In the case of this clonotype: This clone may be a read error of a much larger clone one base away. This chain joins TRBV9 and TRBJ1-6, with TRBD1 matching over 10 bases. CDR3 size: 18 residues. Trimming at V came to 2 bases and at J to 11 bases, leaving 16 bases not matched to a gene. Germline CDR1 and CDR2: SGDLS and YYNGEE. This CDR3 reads CASSVATGTGVSQPPLHF. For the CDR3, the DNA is TGTGCCAGCAGCGTGGCTACCGGGACAGGGGTCTCTCAACCACCCCTCCACTTT.

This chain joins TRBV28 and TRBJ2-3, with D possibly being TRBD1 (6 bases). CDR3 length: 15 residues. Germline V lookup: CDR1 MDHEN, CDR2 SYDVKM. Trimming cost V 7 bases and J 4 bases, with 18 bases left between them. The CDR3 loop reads CASTIVTGTADTQYF. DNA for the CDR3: TGTGCCAGCACTATCGTCACAGGGACGGCAGATACGCAGTATTTT. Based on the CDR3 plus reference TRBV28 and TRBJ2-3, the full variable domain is DVKVTQSSRYLVKRTGEKVFLECVQDMDHENMFWYRQDPGLGLRLIYFSYDVKMKEKGDIPEGYSVSREKKERFSLILESASTNQTSMYLCASTIVTGTADTQYFGPGTRLTVL.

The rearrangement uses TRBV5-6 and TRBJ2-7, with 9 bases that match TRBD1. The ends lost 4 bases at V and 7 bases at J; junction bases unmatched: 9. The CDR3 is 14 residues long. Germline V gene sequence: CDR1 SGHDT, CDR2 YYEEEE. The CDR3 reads CASSPGTGNWEQYF. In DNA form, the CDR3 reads TGTGCCAGCAGCCCCGGGACAGGGAATTGGGAGCAGTACTTC.

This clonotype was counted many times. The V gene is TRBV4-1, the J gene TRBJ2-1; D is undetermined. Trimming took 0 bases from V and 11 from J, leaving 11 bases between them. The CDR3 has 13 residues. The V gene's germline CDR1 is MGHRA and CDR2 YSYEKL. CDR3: CASSQDVGRKQFF. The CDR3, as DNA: TGCGCCAGCAGCCAAGATGTGGGTAGGAAGCAGTTCTTC.